The clone carrying this T cell receptor (beta chain) has a handful of counts. Its antigen remains unidentified. TCRdb keeps only in-frame clones here, not all; method: immunoSEQ multiplex PCR. The sample includes over 70,000 clones, roughly 90% of them seen just once. The data were taken from a study of PD-1 blockade in classical Hodgkin lymphoma. Each patient relapsed following autologous stem cell transplantation, and prior brentuximab vedotin exposure differed. Study-wide findings and caveats: Newly diagnosed patients had baseline TCR diversity that was reportedly lower than that of healthy donors. Those patients who began receiving nivolumab less than 1 year after ASCT had lower diversity, and they were excluded.

This CDR3 is 13 amino acids long. Trimming removed 5 bases from V and 2 bases from J, with 10 bases in between. Germline assignment: CDR1 GTSNPN and CDR2 SVGIG (reference sequence). The rearrangement links TRBV30 to TRBJ1-5, with D perhaps matching TRBD1 (6 bases). The receptor comes from a human donor with classical Hodgkin lymphoma. The starting material was peripheral blood mononuclear cells (PBMCs), obtained at baseline. The CDR3 protein is CAWQGNGNQPQHF. The CDR3 DNA follows: TGTGCCTGGCAGGGGAATGGCAATCAGCCCCAGCATTTT.